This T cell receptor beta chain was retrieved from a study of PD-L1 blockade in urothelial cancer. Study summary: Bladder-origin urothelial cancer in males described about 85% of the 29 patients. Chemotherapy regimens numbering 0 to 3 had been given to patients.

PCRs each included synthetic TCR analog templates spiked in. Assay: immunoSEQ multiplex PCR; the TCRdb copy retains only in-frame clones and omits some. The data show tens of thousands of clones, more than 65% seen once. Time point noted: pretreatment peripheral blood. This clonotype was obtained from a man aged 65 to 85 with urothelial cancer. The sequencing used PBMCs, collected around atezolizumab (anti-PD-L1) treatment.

CDR3 bases: TGTGCCAGCAGCGTACAGGGGCCCACCTCTGGAAACACCATATATTTT. Encoded protein: CASSVQGPTSGNTIYF. This rearrangement joins TRBV9 to TRBJ1-3; tentatively, D is TRBD1 (6 bases). V was clipped by 1 base and J by 0 bases, with 11 bases between them. Looked up from germline, CDR1 is SGDLS and CDR2 is YYNGEE. This CDR3 has 16 residues.